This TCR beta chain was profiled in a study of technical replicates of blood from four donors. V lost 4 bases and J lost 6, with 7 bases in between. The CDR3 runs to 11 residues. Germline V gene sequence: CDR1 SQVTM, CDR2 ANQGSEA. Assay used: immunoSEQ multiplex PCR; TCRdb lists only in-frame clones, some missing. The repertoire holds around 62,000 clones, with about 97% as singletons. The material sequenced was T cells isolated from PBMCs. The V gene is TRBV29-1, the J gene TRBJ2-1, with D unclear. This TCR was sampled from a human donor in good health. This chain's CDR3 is CSVAGSNEQFF. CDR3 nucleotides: TGCAGCGTTGCAGGCAGCAATGAGCAGTTCTTC.